The clone carrying this T cell receptor (beta chain) was observed a few times. RNA transcripts served as the template for amplifying TCR beta CDR3 regions. HTBI primers were employed in a first-round RT-PCR of the TCR CDR3. TCRdb called the multiplex PCR reads again in MiXCR, with one record for every CDR3 protein. The sample records 490,000 or so distinct CDR3 sequences, around a fifth being singletons. The data stem from a study of T cells in Graves' hyperthyroidism and ophthalmopathy. The ends were cut back, 10 bases at V and 5 bases at J, with 20 bases in the middle. The germline V gene has CDR1 SNHLY and CDR2 FYNNEI. This CDR3 is built from 15 residues. Diagnosing involved the use of clinical symptoms, serum thyroxine and TRAb, thyroid ultrasound and orbital computed tomography.

This TCR derives from a woman aged 70-85 years with Graves' ophthalmopathy. The V and J genes are TRBV2 and TRBJ2-2; D possibly corresponds to TRBD1 (6 bases). Specimen: blood. CDR3 sequence: CATMGQGLMTGELFF. In DNA form, the CDR3 reads TGTGCCACTATGGGCCAGGGGCTGATGACCGGGGAGCTGTTTTTT.